Listed here are 25 T cell receptor beta chains from one sample, sequenced in a study of cytomegalovirus exposure and HLA in healthy donors. PCR involved 60 Vbeta and 13 Jbeta primers. Data came from immunoSEQ multiplex PCR; TCRdb stores just in-frame clones and leaves some out. The table lists roughly 150,000 clones, roughly 80% of them singletons. The specimen was PBMCs. These receptors came from a man between 18 and 29 years old in good health and CMV-seropositive.

The rearrangement uses TRBV28 and TRBJ2-7; 9 bases align to TRBD1. J lost 2 bases, V lost 5 bases, and 13 bases had no gene match. CDR1 is MDHEN and CDR2 is SYDVKM in the germline V gene. The CDR3 covers 17 residues. The CDR3 region has the DNA TGTGCCAGCAGTAGCCTCCGACAGGGGGTTTCACCCTACGAGCAGTACTTC. Translation gives CASSSLRQGVSPYEQYF.

The sample holds a few counts of this clone. The rearrangement links TRBV28 to TRBJ1-3; D remains ambiguous. Trimming removed 3 bases at V and 1 base at J, with 10 bases between. This CDR3 region has 15 residues. Germline V gene data show CDR1 as MDHEN and CDR2 as SYDVKM. For the CDR3, the DNA is TGTGCCAGCAGTTTGCACAGCCCTTCTGGAAACACCATATATTTT. Protein: CASSLHSPSGNTIYF.

The chain links TRBV18 to TRBJ2-7; D perhaps matches TRBD2 (6 bases). Per germline, CDR1 KGHSH and CDR2 LQKENI. The CDR3 loop spans 13 amino acids. The germline V and J ends were trimmed by 0 bases and 5 bases, with 8 bases remaining between them. The CDR3 here is CASSPPGGNEQYF. The CDR3, as DNA: TGTGCCAGCTCACCACCGGGAGGCAACGAGCAGTACTTC.

The chain carries TRBV28 and TRBJ1-4, with 8 bases aligning to TRBD1. The V gene's germline CDR1 is MDHEN and CDR2 SYDVKM. The CDR3 extends over 15 amino acids. The V and J ends lost 5 bases and 8 bases, in that order; junction bases with no gene match: 10. CDR3 DNA: TGTGCCAGCAGTCCAGGGGGCGCGGGTCGCGAAAAACTGTTTTTT. As protein: CASSPGGAGREKLFF.

The chain recombines TRBV29-1 with TRBJ1-1, with no clear D. The CDR3 runs to 14 residues. CDR1 is SQVTM, CDR2 ANQGSEA, per germline. V lost 4 bases and J 0 bases, leaving 12 bases between the germline ends. CDR3 sequence reads: CSVGGRRMNTEAFF. The CDR3 nucleotides read TGCAGCGTTGGAGGTCGCCGGATGAACACTGAAGCTTTCTTT.

In this sample, this clone turned up a few times. The chain uses TRBV19 and TRBJ2-5; the D gene is possibly TRBD2 (5 bases). Deletions cut 5 bases from V and 6 bases from J, with 13 bases between. CDR1 is LNHDA, CDR2 SQIVND, per germline (reference sequence). This CDR3 region has 13 residues. The CDR3 region has the DNA TGTGCCAGTAGTCCCGGGGTTCAACAGACCCAGTACTTC. Translation gives CASSPGVQQTQYF.

The rearrangement uses TRBV6-5 and TRBJ2-2, with D perhaps matching TRBD2 (6 bases). V lost 4 bases, J lost 6 bases, and 18 bases lay in between. The germline gives CDR1 MNHEY, CDR2 SVGAGI. The CDR3 runs to 16 residues. The CDR3, as DNA: TGTGCCAGCAGTTCCCCATGGGGAGGCGTCGCCGGGGAGCTGTTTTTT. Its translation: CASSSPWGGVAGELFF.

This clone was detected a few times. The rearrangement joins TRBV5-4 to TRBJ2-3; 9 nucleotides agree with TRBD2. The CDR3 extends over 16 amino acids. Germline V gene lookup returns CDR1 SGHNT and CDR2 YYREEE (reference sequence). The trim removed 4 bases at V and 2 bases at J, leaving 8 bases unmatched. CDR3 bases: TGTGCCAGCAGCCGGGGAGCGGGAGGAATCACAGATACGCAGTATTTT. It is translated as CASSRGAGGITDTQYF.

The gene calls are TRBV28 and TRBJ2-7, with D maybe TRBD2 (7 bases). Germline CDR1 and CDR2: MDHEN and SYDVKM. The CDR3 runs to 15 residues. V lost 6 bases and J 2 bases, leaving 17 bases between the germline ends. As DNA, the CDR3 is TGTGCCAGCAGACAAGACCCGGGGGGCACCTACGAGCAGTACTTC. It is translated as CASRQDPGGTYEQYF.

In its sample, this clone was seen once. This chain connects TRBV2 to TRBJ2-2; TRBD1 matches 10 bases. The CDR3 is 15 amino acids. Germline CDR1 SNHLY, CDR2 FYNNEI. The trim removed 6 bases at V and 2 bases at J, leaving 3 bases unmatched. The CDR3 DNA follows: TGTGCCAGCAGGGGACAGGGGATAAACACCGGGGAGCTGTTTTTT. Protein product: CASRGQGINTGELFF.

V gene TRBV20-1 combines with J gene TRBJ1-1, with D unclear. The V end was cut by 1 base, the J end by 6 bases, with 6 bases between. From germline, CDR1 is DFQATT and CDR2 SNEGSKA (reference sequence). This CDR3 spans 11 amino acids. The CDR3 protein is CSARGSPEAFF. Here the CDR3 DNA reads TGCAGTGCTAGAGGGAGTCCTGAAGCTTTCTTT.

A few counts support this clone. The chain employs TRBV30 and TRBJ1-4; perhaps TRBD1 as D (5 bases). The V gene lost 3 bases and the J gene lost 4 bases, with 9 bases spanning the gap. The CDR3 sequence is 13 residues long. In germline, CDR1 is GTSNPN, CDR2 SVGIG (reference sequence). CDR3 amino acids: CAWRPTVNEKLFF. The CDR3, as DNA: TGTGCCTGGAGGCCGACAGTTAATGAAAAACTGTTTTTT.

The chain is built from TRBV28 and TRBJ1-2; maybe TRBD1 (6 bases). The CDR3 consists of 14 residues. V lost 5 bases and J 4 bases, leaving 14 bases between the germline ends. From germline, CDR1 is MDHEN and CDR2 SYDVKM. CDR3 loop: CASSASDRPYGYTF. In DNA, the CDR3 is TGTGCCAGCAGTGCCTCGGACAGACCCTATGGCTACACCTTC.

This chain uses TRBV5-1 with TRBJ1-5; D is perhaps TRBD1 (5 bases). CDR3 length: 15 residues. Trimming shortened V by 0 bases and J by 4 bases, and 11 bases separated the two germline ends. Germline lookup yields CDR1 SGHRS and CDR2 YFSETQ. In nucleotides, the CDR3 is TGCGCCAGCAGCTTGGGGGGGGAGACTAATCAGCCCCAGCATTTT. Encoded protein: CASSLGGETNQPQHF. Full variable domain (rest looked up from reference TRBV5-1 and TRBJ1-5): KAGVTQTPRYLIKTRGQQVTLSCSPISGHRSVSWYQQTPGQGLQFLFEYFSETQRNKGNFPGRFSGRQFSNSRSEMNVSTLELGDSALYLCASSLGGETNQPQHFGDGTRLSIL.

This clone was counted between two and nine times. The chain employs TRBV27 and TRBJ1-2, with TRBD1 as a possible D gene (5 bases). This CDR3 has 16 residues. Trimming took 6 bases from V and 0 from J, leaving 17 bases between them. Germline V lookup: CDR1 MNHEY, CDR2 SMNVEV (reference sequence). The CDR3 reads CASRGGFGAANYGYTF. CDR3 in DNA: TGTGCCAGCAGGGGGGGGTTTGGGGCGGCTAACTATGGCTACACCTTC.

The chain uses TRBV18 and TRBJ2-7; D is possibly TRBD2 (6 bases). Germline loops: CDR1 KGHSH, CDR2 LQKENI. The V end was cut by 3 bases, the J end by 0 bases, with 21 bases between. The CDR3 totals 18 residues. The CDR3 DNA follows: TGTGCCAGCTCACCCCTCCCCCCCCAGGGACTTAGCTCCTACGAGCAGTACTTC. Residues: CASSPLPPQGLSSYEQYF. Full variable domain (outside the CDR3, taken from reference TRBV18 and TRBJ2-7): NAGVMQNPRHLVRRRGQEARLRCSPMKGHSHVYWYRQLPEEGLKFMVYLQKENIIDESGMPKERFSAEFPKEGPSILRIQQVVRGDSAAYFCASSPLPPQGLSSYEQYFGPGTRLTVT.

The chain joins TRBV28 to TRBJ2-7; D is unclear. Germline CDR1 reads MDHEN; CDR2 reads SYDVKM. The CDR3 loop spans 12 amino acids. Trimming removed 7 bases at V and 4 bases at J, with 11 bases between. DNA for the CDR3: TGTGCCAGCACCCTTGGCTCTTACGAGCAGTACTTC. As protein: CASTLGSYEQYF.

The chain is built from TRBV10-1 and TRBJ2-2, with a tentative D call TRBD2 (5 bases). The germline gives CDR1 WNHNN, CDR2 SYGVQD (reference sequence). The CDR3 sequence is 16 residues long. V lost 2 bases, J lost 6 bases, and 16 bases lay in between. The CDR3 sequence is CASSERFPTGAGELFF. The DNA of the CDR3 is TGCGCCAGCAGTGAGAGGTTCCCCACCGGGGCCGGGGAGCTGTTTTTT.

This sequence joins TRBV28 and TRBJ2-2, with 16 bases aligning to TRBD2. The CDR3 has 18 amino acids. V shed 6 bases, J shed 6 bases, and the junction held 10 bases outside the gene matches. The V gene's germline CDR1 is MDHEN and CDR2 SYDVKM. The CDR3 sequence: CASRIPGLAGGPSGELFF. In DNA form, the CDR3 reads TGTGCCAGCAGGATACCGGGACTAGCGGGAGGGCCGTCCGGGGAGCTGTTTTTT. The full variable domain, completed using reference TRBV28 and TRBJ2-2, is DVKVTQSSRYLVKRTGEKVFLECVQDMDHENMFWYRQDPGLGLRLIYFSYDVKMKEKGDIPEGYSVSREKKERFSLILESASTNQTSMYLCASRIPGLAGGPSGELFFGEGSRLTVL.

This clone occurred a few times. The chain couples TRBV6-1 to TRBJ1-2; D uncertain. The CDR3 covers 14 residues. Germline loops: CDR1 MNHNS, CDR2 SASEGT. With 8 bases removed from V and 8 bases from J, the gap between germline ends came to 21 bases. DNA of the CDR3: TGTGCCAGCTGGGAAGCCGGGTCTATAAAGGGCTACACCTTC. This encodes CASWEAGSIKGYTF.

The chain is built from TRBV10-2 and TRBJ1-5; 7 nucleotides agree with TRBD1. V lost 5 bases to trimming and J lost 6 bases; unmatched junction nucleotides: 4. The CDR3 extends over 13 amino acids. Germline-derived CDR1 and CDR2 are WSHSY and SAAADI. The CDR3 DNA is TGCGCCAGCAGTTCCCAGGGGGGTCAGCCCCAGCATTTT. It encodes CASSSQGGQPQHF.

V usage is TRBV5-4 and J usage is TRBJ2-1; a weak D match, TRBD1 (5 bases). Germline loops: CDR1 SGHNT, CDR2 YYREEE (reference sequence). This CDR3 comprises 15 residues. V lost 2 bases and J lost 9, with 18 bases in between. The CDR3 nucleotides read TGTGCCAGCAGCTTAGTTGACAGAGAGATCCGTGAGCAGTTCTTC. Encoded protein: CASSLVDREIREQFF.

In its sample, this clone was seen once. The chain links TRBV28 to TRBJ2-3, with D perhaps TRBD1 (6 bases). The CDR3 contains 14 residues. The V end was cut by 2 bases, the J end by 3 bases, with 9 bases between. The germline CDR1 and CDR2 sequences are MDHEN and SYDVKM. In DNA form, the CDR3 reads TGTGCCAGCAGTTTACGTCAGGGGACAGATACGCAGTATTTT. It yields the protein CASSLRQGTDTQYF.

The V gene is TRBV30, the J gene TRBJ1-2, with D possibly matching TRBD1 (6 bases). The V end was cut by 3 bases, the J end by 4 bases, with 12 bases between. The length of the CDR3 is 13 residues. The V gene's germline CDR1 is GTSNPN and CDR2 SVGIG (reference sequence). The CDR3 DNA reads TGTGCCTGGAGCCCTGACAGGTTCTATGGCTACACCTTC. Amino acids: CAWSPDRFYGYTF. Using reference TRBV30 and TRBJ1-2 for the parts outside the CDR3, the full variable domain is SQTIHQWPATLVQPVGSPLSLECTVEGTSNPNLYWYRQAAGRGLQLLFYSVGIGQISSEVPQNLSASRPQDRQFILSSKKLLLSDSGFYLCAWSPDRFYGYTFGSGTRLTVV.

V and J are TRBV21-1 and TRBJ2-5; TRBD2 is the table's D call, not checked against the DNA. TRBV21-1 is noted as a pseudogene. The CDR3 contains 14 residues. The CDR3 DNA reads as TGTGCCAGCAGGACCCACGGGGATGAAGAGACCCAGTACTTC. This codes for CASRTHGDEETQYF.